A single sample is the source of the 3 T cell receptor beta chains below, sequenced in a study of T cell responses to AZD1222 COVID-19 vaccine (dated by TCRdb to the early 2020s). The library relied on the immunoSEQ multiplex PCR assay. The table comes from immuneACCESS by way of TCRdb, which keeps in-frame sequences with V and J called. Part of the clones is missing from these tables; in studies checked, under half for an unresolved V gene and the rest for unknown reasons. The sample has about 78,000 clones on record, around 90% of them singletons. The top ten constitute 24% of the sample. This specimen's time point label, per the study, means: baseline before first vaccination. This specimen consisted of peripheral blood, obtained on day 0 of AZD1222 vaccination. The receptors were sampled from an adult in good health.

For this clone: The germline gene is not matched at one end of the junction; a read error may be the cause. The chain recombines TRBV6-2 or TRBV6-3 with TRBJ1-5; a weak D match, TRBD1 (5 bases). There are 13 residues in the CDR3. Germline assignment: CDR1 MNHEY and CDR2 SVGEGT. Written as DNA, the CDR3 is TGTGCCAGCAGTGACTCAGGGATCCAGCCCCAGCATTTT. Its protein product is CASSDSGIQPQHF.

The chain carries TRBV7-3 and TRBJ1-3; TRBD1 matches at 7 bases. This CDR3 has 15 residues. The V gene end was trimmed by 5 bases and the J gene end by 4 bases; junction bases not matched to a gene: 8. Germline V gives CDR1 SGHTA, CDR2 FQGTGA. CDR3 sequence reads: CASSPDRRGGNTIYF. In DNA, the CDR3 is TGTGCCAGCAGCCCGGACAGGAGGGGAGGAAACACCATATATTTT.

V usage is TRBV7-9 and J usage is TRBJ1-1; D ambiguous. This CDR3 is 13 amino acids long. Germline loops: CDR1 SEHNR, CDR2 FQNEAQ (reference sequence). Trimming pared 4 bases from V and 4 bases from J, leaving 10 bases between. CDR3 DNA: TGTGCCAGCAGCTATAAGGAGGGCACTGAAGCTTTCTTT. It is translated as CASSYKEGTEAFF.